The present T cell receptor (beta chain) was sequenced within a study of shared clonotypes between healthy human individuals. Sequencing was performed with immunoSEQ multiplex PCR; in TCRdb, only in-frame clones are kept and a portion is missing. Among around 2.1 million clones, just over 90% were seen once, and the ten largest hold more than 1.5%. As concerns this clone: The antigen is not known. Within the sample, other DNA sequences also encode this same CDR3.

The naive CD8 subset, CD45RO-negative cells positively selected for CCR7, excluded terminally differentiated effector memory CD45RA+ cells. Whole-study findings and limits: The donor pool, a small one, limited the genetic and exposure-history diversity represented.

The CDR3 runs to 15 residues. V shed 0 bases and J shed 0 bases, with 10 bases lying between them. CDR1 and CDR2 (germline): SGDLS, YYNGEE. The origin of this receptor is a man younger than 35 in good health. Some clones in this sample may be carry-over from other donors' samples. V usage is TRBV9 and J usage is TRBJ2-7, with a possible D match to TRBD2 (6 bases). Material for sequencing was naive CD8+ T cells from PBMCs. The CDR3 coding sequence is TGTGCCAGCAGCGTAGGCGGGAAGAGCTCCTACGAGCAGTACTTC. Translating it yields CASSVGGKSSYEQYF.